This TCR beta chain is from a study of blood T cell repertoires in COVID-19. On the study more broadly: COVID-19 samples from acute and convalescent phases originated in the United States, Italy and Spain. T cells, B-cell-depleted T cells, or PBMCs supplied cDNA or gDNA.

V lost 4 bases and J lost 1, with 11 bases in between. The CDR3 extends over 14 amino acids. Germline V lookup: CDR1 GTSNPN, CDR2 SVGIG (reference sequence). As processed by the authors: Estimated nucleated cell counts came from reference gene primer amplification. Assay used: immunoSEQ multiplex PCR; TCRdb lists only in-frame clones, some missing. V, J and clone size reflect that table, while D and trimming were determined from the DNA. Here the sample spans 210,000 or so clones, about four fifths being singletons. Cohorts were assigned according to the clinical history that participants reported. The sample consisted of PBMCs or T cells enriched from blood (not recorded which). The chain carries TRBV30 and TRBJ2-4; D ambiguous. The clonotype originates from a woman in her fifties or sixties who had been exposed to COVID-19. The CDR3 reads CAWMPPGAKNIQYF. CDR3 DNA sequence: TGTGCCTGGATGCCCCCCGGGGCCAAAAACATTCAGTACTTC. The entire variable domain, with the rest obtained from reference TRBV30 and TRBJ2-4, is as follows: SQTIHQWPATLVQPVGSPLSLECTVEGTSNPNLYWYRQAAGRGLQLLFYSVGIGQISSEVPQNLSASRPQDRQFILSSKKLLLSDSGFYLCAWMPPGAKNIQYFGAGTRLSVL.